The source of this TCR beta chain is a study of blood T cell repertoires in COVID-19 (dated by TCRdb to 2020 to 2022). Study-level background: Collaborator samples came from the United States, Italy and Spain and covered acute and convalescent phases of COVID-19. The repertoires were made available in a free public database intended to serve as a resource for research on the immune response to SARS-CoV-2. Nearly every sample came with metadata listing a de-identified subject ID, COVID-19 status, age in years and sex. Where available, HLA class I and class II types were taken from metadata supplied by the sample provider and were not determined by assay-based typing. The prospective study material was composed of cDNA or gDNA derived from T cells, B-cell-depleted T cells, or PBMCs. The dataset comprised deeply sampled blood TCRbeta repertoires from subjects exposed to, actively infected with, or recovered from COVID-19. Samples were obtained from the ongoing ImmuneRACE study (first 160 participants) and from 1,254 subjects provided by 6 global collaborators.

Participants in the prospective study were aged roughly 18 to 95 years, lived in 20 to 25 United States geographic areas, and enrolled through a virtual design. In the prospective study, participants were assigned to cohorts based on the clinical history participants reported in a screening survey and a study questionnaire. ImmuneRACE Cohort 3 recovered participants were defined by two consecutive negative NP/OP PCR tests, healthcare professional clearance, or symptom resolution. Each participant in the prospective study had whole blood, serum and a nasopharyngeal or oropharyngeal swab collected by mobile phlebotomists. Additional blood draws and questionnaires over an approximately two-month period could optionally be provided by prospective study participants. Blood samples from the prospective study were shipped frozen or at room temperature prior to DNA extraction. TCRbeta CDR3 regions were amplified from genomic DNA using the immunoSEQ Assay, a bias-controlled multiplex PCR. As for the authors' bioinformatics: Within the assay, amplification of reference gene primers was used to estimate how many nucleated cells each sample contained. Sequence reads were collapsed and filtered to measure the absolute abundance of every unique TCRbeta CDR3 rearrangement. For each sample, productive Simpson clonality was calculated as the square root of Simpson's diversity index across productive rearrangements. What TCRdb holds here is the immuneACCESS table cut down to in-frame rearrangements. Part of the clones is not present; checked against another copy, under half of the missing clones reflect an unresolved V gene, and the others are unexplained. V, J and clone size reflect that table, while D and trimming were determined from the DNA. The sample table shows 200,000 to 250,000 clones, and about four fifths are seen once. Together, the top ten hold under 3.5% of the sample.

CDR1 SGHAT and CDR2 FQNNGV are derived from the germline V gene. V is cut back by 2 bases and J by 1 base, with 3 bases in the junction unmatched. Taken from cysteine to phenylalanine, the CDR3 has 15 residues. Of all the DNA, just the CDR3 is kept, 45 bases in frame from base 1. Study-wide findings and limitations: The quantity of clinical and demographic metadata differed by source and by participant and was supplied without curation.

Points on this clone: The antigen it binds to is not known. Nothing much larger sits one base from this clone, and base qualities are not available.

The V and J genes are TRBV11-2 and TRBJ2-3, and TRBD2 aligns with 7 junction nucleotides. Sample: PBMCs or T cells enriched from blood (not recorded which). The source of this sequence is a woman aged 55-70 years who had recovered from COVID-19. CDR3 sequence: CASSLHAGGTDTQYF. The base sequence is TGTGCCAGCAGCTTACATGCGGGAGGCACAGATACGCAGTATTTT.